The T cell receptor beta chain under discussion was sequenced for a study of human T cells and chemical hapten exposure. General observations from the study: Following DPC sensitization, TCRs present above 1 in 1000 frequency showed no change. The count of PT1 expanded TCRs correlated positively with patch test score.

The CDR3 runs 13 residues. Trimming shortened V by 0 bases and J by 11 bases, and 13 bases separated the two germline ends. The germline V gene encodes CDR1 MNHEY and CDR2 SVGEGT. Worth noting for this clonotype: The antigen is unknown.

It was the library that attached unique molecular identifiers to individual cDNA molecules. From the RACE reads, TCRdb called clonotypes with MiXCR, one entry per CDR3 protein. The sample has about 120,000 distinct CDR3 sequences, approximately 13% seen once. The sample's time point: patch test 1, 2 weeks after DPC sensitization. Treatment defined: therapeutic diphenylcyclopropenone sensitization with weekly scalp DPC. The source of this sequence is a man aged 18 to 29 with alopecia areata. Some clones in this sample may be carry-over from other donors' samples. This specimen consisted of whole blood, obtained in connection with sensitization to the hapten diphenylcyclopropenone (DPC). The chain employs TRBV6-2 or TRBV6-3 and TRBJ1-1, with unresolved D. The CDR3 loop reads CASSYSSYLGAFF. The CDR3 nucleotides are TGTGCCAGCAGTTACTCTTCTTATCTCGGGGCTTTCTTT.